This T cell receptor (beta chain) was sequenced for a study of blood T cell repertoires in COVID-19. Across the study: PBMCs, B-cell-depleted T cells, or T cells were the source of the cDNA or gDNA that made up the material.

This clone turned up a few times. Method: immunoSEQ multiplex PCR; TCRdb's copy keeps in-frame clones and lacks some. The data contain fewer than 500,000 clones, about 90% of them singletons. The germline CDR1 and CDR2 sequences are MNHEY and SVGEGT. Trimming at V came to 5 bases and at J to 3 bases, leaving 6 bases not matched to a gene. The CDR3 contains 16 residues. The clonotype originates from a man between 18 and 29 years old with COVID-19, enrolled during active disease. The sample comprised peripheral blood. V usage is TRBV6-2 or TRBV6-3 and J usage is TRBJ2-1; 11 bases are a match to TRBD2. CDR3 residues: CASSQALAGGYNEQFF. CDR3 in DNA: TGTGCCAGCAGTCAAGCGCTAGCGGGGGGCTACAATGAGCAGTTCTTC.